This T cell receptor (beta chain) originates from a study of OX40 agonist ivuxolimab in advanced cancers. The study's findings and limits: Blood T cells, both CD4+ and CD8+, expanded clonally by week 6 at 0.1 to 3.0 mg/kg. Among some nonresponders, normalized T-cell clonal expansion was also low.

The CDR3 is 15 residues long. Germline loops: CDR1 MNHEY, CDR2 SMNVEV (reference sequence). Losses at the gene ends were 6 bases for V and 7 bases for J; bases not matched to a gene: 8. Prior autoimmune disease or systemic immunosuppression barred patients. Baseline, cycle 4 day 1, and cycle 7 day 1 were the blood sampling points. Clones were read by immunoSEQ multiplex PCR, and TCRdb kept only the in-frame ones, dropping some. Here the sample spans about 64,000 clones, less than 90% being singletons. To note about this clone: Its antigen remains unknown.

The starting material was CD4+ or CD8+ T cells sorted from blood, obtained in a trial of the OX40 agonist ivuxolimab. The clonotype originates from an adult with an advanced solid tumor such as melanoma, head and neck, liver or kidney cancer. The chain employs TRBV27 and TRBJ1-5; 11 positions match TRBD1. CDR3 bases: TGTGCCAGCAGAATGGACAGGGGGCTACACCAGCCCCAGCATTTT. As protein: CASRMDRGLHQPQHF.